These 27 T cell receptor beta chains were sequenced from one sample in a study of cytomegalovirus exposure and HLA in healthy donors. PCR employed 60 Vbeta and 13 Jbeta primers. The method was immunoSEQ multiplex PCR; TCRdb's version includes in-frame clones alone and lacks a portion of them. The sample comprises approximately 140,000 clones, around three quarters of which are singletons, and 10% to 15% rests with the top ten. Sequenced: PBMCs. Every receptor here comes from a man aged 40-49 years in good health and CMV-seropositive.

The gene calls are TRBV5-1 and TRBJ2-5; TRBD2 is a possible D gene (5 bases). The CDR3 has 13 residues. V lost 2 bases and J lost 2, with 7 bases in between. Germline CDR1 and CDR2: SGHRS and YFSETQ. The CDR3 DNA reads TGCGCCAGCAGCTTCGGGGTACAAGAGACCCAGTACTTC. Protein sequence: CASSFGVQETQYF. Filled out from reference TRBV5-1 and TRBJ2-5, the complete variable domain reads KAGVTQTPRYLIKTRGQQVTLSCSPISGHRSVSWYQQTPGQGLQFLFEYFSETQRNKGNFPGRFSGRQFSNSRSEMNVSTLELGDSALYLCASSFGVQETQYFGPGTRLLVL.

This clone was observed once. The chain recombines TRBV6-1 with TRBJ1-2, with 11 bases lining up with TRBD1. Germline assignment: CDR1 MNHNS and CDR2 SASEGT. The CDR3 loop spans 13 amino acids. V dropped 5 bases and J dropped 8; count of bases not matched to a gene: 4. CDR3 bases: TGTGCCAGCAGTTTGGGACAGGGGGTGGGCTACACCTTC. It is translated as CASSLGQGVGYTF.

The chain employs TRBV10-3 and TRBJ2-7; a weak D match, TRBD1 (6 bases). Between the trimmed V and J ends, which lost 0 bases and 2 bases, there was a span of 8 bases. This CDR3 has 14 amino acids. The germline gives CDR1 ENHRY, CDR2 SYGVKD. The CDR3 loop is CAISESGATYEQYF. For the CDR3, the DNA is TGTGCCATCAGTGAGTCGGGGGCGACCTACGAGCAGTACTTC.

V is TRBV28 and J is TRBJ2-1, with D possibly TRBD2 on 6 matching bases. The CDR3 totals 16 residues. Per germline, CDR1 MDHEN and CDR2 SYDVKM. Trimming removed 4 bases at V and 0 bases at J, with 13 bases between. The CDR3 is CASSSMEAGSYNEQFF. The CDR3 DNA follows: TGTGCCAGCAGTTCCATGGAAGCGGGCTCCTACAATGAGCAGTTCTTC. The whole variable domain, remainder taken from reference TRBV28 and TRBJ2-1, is DVKVTQSSRYLVKRTGEKVFLECVQDMDHENMFWYRQDPGLGLRLIYFSYDVKMKEKGDIPEGYSVSREKKERFSLILESASTNQTSMYLCASSSMEAGSYNEQFFGPGTRLTVL.

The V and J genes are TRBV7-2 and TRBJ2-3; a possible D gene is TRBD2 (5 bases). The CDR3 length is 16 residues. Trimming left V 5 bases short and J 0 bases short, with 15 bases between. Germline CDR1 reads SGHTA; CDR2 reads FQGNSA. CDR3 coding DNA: TGTGCCAGCAGCCGAAATCGGGGTTTAAGCACAGATACGCAGTATTTT. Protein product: CASSRNRGLSTDTQYF. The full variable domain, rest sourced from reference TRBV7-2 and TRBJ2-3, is GAGVSQSPSNKVTEKGKDVELRCDPISGHTALYWYRQSLGQGLEFLIYFQGNSAPDKSGLPSDRFSAERTGGSVSTLTIQRTQQEDSAVYLCASSRNRGLSTDTQYFGPGTRLTVL.

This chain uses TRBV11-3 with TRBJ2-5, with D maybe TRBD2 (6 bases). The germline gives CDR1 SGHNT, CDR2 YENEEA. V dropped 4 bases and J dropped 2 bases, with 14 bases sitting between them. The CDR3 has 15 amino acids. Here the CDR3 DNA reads TGTGCCAGCAGCTCGGGAGAGGGAGGTCAAGAGACCCAGTACTTC. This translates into CASSSGEGGQETQYF.

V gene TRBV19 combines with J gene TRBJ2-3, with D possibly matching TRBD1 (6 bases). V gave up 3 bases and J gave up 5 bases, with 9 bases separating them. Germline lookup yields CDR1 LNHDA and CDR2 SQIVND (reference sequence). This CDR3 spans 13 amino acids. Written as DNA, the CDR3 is TGTGCCAGTAGTATCCAGGGGCGAGATACGCAGTATTTT. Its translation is CASSIQGRDTQYF.

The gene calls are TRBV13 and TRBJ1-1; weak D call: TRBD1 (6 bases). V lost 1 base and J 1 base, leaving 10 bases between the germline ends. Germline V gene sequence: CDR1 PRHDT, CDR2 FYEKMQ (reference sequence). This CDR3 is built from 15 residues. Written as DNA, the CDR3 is TGTGCCAGCAGCTTAGTGGCGACAGGGAACACTGAAGCTTTCTTT. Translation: CASSLVATGNTEAFF.

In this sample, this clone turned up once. CDR3 amino acids: CASSLRGDNQPQHF. The CDR3 nucleotides read TGTGCCAGCAGCTTGAGAGGTGACAATCAGCCCCAGCATTTT. The chain carries TRBV7-9 and TRBJ1-5; D is uncertain. The CDR3 has 14 residues. Trimming stripped 3 bases from V and 3 bases from J, with 9 bases between. Germline CDR1 is SEHNR and CDR2 is FQNEAQ (reference sequence).

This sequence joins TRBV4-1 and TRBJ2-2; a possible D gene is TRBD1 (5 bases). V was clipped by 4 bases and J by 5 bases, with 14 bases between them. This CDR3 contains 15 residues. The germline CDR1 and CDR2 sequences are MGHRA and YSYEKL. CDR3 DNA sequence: TGCGCCAGCAGCCCACATCTAAGGGGAACCGGGGAGCTGTTTTTT. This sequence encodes CASSPHLRGTGELFF.

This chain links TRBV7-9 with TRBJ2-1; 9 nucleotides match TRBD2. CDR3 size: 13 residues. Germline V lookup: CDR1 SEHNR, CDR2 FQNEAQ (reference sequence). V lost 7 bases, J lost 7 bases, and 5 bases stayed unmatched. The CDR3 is CASNSGSRNEQFF. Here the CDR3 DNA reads TGTGCCAGCAATAGCGGGAGTCGAAATGAGCAGTTCTTC.

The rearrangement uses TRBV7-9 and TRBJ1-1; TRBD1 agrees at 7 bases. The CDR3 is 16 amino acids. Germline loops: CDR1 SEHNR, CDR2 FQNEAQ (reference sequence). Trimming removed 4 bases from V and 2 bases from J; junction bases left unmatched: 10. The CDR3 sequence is CASSSRDSRFNTEAFF. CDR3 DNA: TGTGCCAGCAGCTCCCGGGACAGCAGATTTAACACTGAAGCTTTCTTT.

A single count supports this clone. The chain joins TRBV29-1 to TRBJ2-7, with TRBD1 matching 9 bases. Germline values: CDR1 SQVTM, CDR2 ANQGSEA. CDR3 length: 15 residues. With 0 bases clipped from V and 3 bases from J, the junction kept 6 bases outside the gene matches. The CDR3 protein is CSVEDPGQGNYEQYF. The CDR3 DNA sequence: TGCAGCGTTGAAGATCCCGGACAGGGGAACTACGAGCAGTACTTC.

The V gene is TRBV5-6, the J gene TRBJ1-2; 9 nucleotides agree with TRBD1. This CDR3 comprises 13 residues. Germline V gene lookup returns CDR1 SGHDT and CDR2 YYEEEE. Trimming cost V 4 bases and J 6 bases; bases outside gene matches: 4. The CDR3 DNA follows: TGTGCCAGCAGCAATGACAGGGGGGATGGCTACACCTTC. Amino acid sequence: CASSNDRGDGYTF.

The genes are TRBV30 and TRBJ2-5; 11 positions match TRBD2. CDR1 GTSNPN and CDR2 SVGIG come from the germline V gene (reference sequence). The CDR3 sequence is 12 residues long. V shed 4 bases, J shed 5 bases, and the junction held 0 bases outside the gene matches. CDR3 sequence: CAWTSGGETQYF. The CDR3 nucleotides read TGTGCCTGGACTAGCGGGGGGGAGACCCAGTACTTC. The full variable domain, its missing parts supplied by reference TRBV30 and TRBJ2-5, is SQTIHQWPATLVQPVGSPLSLECTVEGTSNPNLYWYRQAAGRGLQLLFYSVGIGQISSEVPQNLSASRPQDRQFILSSKKLLLSDSGFYLCAWTSGGETQYFGPGTRLLVL.

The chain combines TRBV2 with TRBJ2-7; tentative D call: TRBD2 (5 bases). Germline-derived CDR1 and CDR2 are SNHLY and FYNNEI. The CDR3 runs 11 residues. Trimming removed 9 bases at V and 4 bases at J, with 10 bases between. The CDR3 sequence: CASGLTYEQYF. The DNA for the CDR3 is TGTGCCAGTGGACTTACATACGAGCAGTACTTC. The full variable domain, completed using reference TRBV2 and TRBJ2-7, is EPEVTQTPSHQVTQMGQEVILRCVPISNHLYFYWYRQILGQKVEFLVSFYNNEISEKSEIFDDQFSVERPDGSNFTLKIRSTKLEDSAMYFCASGLTYEQYFGPGTRLTVT.

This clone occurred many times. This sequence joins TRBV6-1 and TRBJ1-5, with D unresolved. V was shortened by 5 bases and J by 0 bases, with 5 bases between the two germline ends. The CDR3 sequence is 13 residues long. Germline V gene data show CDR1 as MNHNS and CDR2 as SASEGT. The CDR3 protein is CASSSFSNQPQHF. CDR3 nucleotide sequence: TGTGCCAGCAGTTCTTTTAGCAATCAGCCCCAGCATTTT.

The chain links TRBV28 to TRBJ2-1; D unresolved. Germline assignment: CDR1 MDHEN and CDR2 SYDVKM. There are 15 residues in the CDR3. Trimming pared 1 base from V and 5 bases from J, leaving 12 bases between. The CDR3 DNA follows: TGTGCCAGCAGTTTATTCGCAGGTTCCCACAATGAGCAGTTCTTC. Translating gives CASSLFAGSHNEQFF.

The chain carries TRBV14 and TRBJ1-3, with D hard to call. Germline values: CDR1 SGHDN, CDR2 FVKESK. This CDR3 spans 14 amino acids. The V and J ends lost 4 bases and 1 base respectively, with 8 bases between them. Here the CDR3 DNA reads TGTGCCAGCAGCCTACTTTTATCTGGAAACACCATATATTTT. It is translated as CASSLLLSGNTIYF.

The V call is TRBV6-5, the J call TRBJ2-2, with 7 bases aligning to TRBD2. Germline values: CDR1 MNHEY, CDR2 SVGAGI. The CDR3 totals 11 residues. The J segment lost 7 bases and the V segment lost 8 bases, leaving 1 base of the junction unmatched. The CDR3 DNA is TGTGCCAGCTGGGGGGGCGGGGAGCTGTTTTTT. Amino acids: CASWGGGELFF.

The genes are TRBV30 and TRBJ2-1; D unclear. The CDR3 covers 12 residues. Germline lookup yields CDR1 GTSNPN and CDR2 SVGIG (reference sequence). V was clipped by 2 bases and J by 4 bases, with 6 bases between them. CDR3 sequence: CAWSNTYNEQFF. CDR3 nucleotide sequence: TGTGCCTGGAGTAACACATACAATGAGCAGTTCTTC. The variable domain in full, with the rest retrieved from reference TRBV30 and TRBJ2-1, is SQTIHQWPATLVQPVGSPLSLECTVEGTSNPNLYWYRQAAGRGLQLLFYSVGIGQISSEVPQNLSASRPQDRQFILSSKKLLLSDSGFYLCAWSNTYNEQFFGPGTRLTVL.

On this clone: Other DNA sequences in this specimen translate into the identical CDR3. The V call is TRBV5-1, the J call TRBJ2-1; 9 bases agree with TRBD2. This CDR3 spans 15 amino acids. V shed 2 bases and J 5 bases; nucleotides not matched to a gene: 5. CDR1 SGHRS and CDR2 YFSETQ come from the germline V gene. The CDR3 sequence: CASSLAGGRHNEQFF. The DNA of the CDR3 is TGCGCCAGCAGCTTAGCGGGAGGAAGGCACAATGAGCAGTTCTTC.

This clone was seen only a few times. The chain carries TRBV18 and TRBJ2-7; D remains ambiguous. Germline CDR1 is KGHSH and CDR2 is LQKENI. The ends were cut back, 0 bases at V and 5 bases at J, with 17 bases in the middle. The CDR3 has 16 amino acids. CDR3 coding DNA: TGTGCCAGCTCACCACCTTTAATTTATAGCTACCACGAGCAGTACTTC. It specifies CASSPPLIYSYHEQYF.

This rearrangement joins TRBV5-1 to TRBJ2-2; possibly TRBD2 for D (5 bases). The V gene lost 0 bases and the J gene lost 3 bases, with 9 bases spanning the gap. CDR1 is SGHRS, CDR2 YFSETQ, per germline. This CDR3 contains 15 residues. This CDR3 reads CASSLVVSDTGELFF. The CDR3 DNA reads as TGCGCCAGCAGCTTGGTTGTTAGCGACACCGGGGAGCTGTTTTTT. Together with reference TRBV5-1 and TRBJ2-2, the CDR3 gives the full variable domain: KAGVTQTPRYLIKTRGQQVTLSCSPISGHRSVSWYQQTPGQGLQFLFEYFSETQRNKGNFPGRFSGRQFSNSRSEMNVSTLELGDSALYLCASSLVVSDTGELFFGEGSRLTVL.

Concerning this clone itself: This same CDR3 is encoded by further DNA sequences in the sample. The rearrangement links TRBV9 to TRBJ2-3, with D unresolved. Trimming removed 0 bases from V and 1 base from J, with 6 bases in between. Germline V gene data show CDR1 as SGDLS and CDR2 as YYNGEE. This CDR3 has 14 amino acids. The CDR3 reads CASSVGVGTDTQYF. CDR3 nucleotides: TGTGCCAGCAGCGTAGGCGTAGGCACAGATACGCAGTATTTT.

The CDR3 DNA sequence: TGTGCCAGCAGCTTACGCGGGGGACTCTACGAGCAGTACTTC. Translating it yields CASSLRGGLYEQYF. This chain connects TRBV7-9 to TRBJ2-7; 7 nucleotides match TRBD2. This CDR3 region has 14 residues. After removal of 2 bases from V and 3 bases from J, the junction contained 4 bases not matched to a gene. The germline CDR1 and CDR2 sequences are SEHNR and FQNEAQ (reference sequence).

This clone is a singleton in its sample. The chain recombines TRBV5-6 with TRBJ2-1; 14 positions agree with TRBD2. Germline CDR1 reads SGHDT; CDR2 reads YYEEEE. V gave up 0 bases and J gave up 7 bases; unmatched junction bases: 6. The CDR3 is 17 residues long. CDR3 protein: CASSLEWGLAGDNEQFF. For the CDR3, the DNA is TGTGCCAGCAGCTTGGAATGGGGACTAGCGGGAGATAATGAGCAGTTCTTC.